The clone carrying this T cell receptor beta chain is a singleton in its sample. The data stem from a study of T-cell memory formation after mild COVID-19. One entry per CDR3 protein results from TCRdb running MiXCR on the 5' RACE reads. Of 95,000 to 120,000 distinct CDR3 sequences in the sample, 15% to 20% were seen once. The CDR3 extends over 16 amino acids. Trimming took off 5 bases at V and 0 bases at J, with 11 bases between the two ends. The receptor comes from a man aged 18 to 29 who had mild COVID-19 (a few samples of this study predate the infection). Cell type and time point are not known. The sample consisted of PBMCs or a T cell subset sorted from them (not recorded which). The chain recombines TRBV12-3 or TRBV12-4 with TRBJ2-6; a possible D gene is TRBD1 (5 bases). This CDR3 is CASSQGRPSGANVLTF. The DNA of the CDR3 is TGTGCCAGCAGTCAGGGTCGCCCCTCTGGGGCCAACGTCCTGACTTTC.